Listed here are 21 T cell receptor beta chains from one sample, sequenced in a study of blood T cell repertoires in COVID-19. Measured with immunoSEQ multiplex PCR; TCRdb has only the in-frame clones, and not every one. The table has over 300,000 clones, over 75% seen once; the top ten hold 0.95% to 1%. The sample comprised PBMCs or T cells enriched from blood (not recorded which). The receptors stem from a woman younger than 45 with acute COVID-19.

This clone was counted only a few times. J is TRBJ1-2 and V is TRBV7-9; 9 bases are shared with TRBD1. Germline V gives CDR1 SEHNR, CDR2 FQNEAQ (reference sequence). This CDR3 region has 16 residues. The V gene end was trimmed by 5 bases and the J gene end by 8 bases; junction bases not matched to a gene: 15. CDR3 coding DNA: TGTGCCAGCAGCATAGATAGGGACAGGGAGTCTTGGGGCTACACCTTC. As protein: CASSIDRDRESWGYTF.

The CDR3 DNA sequence: TGTGCCAGCAGCTTGGTTCGAGGGACACGGAGTGGCTACACCTTC. This sequence encodes CASSLVRGTRSGYTF. The gene calls are TRBV5-6 and TRBJ1-2, with TRBD1 as a possible D gene (6 bases). Germline loops: CDR1 SGHDT, CDR2 YYEEEE. Trimming shortened V by 0 bases and J by 7 bases, and 16 bases separated the two germline ends. This CDR3 is 15 amino acids long.

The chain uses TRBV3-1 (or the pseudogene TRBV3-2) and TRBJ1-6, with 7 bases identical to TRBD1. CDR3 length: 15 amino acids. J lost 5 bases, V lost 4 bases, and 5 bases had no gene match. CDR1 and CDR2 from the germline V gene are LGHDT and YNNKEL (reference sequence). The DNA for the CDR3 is TGTGCCAGCAGCCGGAGACAGGGCCATAATTCACCCCTCCACTTT. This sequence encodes CASSRRQGHNSPLHF.

Here the CDR3 reads CASTGQGGEKLFF. The CDR3 DNA sequence: TGTGCCAGTACAGGACAGGGGGGTGAAAAACTGTTTTTT. The rearrangement uses TRBV2 and TRBJ1-4; 10 bases map to TRBD1. The CDR3 covers 13 residues. J lost 7 bases, V lost 9 bases, and 5 bases had no gene match. Looked up from germline, CDR1 is SNHLY and CDR2 is FYNNEI.

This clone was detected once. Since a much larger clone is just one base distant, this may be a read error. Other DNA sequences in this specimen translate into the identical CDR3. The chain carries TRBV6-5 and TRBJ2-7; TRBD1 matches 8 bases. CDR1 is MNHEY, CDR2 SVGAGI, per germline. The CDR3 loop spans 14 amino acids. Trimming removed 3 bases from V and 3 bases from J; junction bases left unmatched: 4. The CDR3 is CASSYLGQGYEQYF. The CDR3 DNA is TGTGCCAGCAGTTATCTAGGACAGGGCTACGAGCAGTACTTC.

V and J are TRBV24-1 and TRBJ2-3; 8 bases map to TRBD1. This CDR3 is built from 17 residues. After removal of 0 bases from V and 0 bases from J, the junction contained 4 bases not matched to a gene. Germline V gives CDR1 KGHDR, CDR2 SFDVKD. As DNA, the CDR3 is TGTGCCACCAGTGATTTGGACAGGGGCCGAAGCACAGATACGCAGTATTTT. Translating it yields CATSDLDRGRSTDTQYF.

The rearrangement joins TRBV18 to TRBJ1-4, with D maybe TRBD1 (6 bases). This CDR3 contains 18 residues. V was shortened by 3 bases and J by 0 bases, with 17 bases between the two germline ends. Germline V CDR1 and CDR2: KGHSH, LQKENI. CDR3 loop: CASSPYAQGLTTNEKLFF. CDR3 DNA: TGTGCCAGCTCACCTTATGCGCAGGGGTTAACAACTAATGAAAAACTGTTTTTT. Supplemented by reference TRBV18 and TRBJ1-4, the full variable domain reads NAGVMQNPRHLVRRRGQEARLRCSPMKGHSHVYWYRQLPEEGLKFMVYLQKENIIDESGMPKERFSAEFPKEGPSILRIQQVVRGDSAAYFCASSPYAQGLTTNEKLFFGSGTQLSVL.

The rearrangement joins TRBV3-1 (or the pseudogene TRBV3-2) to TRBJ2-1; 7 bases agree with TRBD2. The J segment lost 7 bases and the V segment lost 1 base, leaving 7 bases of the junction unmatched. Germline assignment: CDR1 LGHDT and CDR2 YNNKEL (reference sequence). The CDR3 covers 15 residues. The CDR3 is CASSQVQRGLNEQFF. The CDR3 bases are TGTGCCAGCAGCCAAGTCCAGCGGGGCCTGAATGAGCAGTTCTTC.

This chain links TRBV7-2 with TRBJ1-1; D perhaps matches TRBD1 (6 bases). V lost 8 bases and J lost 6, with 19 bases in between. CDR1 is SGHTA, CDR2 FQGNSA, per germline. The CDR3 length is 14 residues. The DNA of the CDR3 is TGTGCCAGCTCGTTGGACAGTTTTAACGCTGAAGCTTTCTTT. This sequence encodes CASSLDSFNAEAFF.

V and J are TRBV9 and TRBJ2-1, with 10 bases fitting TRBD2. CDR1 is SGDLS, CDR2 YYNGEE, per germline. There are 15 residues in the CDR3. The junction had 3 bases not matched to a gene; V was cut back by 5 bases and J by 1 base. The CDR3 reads CASSPSGGSYNEQFF. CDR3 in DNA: TGTGCCAGCAGTCCTAGCGGGGGTTCCTACAATGAGCAGTTCTTC.

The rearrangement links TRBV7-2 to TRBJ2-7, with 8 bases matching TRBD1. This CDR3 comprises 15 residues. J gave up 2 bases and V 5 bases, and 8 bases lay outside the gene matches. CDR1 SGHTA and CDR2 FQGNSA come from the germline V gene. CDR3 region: CASSTGQGKTYEQYF. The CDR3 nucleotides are TGTGCCAGCAGCACAGGACAGGGTAAGACCTACGAGCAGTACTTC.

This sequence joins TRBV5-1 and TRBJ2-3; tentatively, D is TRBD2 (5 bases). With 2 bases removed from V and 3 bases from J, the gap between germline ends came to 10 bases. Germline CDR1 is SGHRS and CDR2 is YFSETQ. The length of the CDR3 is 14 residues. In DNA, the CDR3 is TGCGCCAGCAGCTTCCTAGCTGGGACAGATACGCAGTATTTT. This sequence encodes CASSFLAGTDTQYF.

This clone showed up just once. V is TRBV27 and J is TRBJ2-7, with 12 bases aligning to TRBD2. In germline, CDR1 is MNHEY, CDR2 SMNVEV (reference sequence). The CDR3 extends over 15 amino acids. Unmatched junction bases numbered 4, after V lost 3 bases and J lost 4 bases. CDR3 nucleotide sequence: TGTGCCAGCAGTTTGTCTAGCGGGGGGGCTTACGAGCAGTACTTC. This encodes CASSLSSGGAYEQYF.

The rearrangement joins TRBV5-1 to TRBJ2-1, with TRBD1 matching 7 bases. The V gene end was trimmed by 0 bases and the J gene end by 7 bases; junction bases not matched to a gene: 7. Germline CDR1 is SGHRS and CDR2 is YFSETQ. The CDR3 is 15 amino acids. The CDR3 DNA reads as TGCGCCAGCAGCTTGGATCGACAGGGTGGAAATGAGCAGTTCTTC. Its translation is CASSLDRQGGNEQFF.

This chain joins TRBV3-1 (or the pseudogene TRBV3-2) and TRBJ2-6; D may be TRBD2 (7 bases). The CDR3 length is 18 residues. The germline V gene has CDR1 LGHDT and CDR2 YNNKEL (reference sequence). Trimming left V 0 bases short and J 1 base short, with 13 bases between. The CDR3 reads CASSQDVGGASGANVLTF. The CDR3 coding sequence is TGTGCCAGCAGCCAAGATGTAGGGGGGGCGTCTGGGGCCAACGTCCTGACTTTC.

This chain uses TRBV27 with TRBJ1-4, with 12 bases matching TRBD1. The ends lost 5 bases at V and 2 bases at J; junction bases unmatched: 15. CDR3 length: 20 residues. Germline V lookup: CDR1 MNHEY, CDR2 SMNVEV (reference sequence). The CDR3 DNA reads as TGTGCCAGCAGTAAACTCATAGCGGGACAGGGGGCTCAGACTAATGAAAAACTGTTTTTT. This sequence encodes CASSKLIAGQGAQTNEKLFF.

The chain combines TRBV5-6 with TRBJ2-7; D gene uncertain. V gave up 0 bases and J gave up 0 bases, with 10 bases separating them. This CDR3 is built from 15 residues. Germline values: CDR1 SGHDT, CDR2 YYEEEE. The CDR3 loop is CASSLGSVTSYEQYF. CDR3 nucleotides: TGTGCCAGCAGCTTGGGATCAGTAACCTCCTACGAGCAGTACTTC. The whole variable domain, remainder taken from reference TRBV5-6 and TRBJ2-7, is DAGVTQSPTHLIKTRGQQVTLRCSPKSGHDTVSWYQQALGQGPQFIFQYYEEEERQRGNFPDRFSGHQFPNYSSELNVNALLLGDSALYLCASSLGSVTSYEQYFGPGTRLTVT.

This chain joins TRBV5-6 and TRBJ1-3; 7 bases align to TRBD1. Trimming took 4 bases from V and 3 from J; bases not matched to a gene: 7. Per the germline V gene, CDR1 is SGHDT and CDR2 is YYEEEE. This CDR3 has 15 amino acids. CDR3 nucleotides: TGTGCCAGCAGCGACAAGGGACAGATTGGAAACACCATATATTTT. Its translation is CASSDKGQIGNTIYF.

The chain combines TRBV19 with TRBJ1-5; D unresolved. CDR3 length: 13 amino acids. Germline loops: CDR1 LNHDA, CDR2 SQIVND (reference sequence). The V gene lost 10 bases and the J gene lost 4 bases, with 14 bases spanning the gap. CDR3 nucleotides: TGTGCCACCGCCGAACAGCGGAATCAGCCCCAGCATTTT. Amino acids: CATAEQRNQPQHF.

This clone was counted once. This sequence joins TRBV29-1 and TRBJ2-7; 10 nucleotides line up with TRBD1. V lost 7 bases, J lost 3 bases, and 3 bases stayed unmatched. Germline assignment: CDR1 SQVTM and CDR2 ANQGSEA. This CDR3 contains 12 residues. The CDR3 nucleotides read TGCAGCGCCGGGGACAGGGGCTACGAGCAGTACTTC. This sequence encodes CSAGDRGYEQYF.

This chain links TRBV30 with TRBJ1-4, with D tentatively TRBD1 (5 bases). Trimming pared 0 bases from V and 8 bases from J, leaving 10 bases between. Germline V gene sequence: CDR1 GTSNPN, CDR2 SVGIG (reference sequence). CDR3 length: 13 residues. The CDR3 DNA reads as TGTGCCTGGAGTGTAACAGGTCGCGAAAAACTGTTTTTT. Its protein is CAWSVTGREKLFF.